This entry describes one TCR beta chain. Antigen specificity is unknown. This record comes from a study of OX40 agonist ivuxolimab in advanced cancers. Background on the study: An agonistic human IgG2 monoclonal antibody against OX40 (CD134) was given. Three partial responders included one hepatocellular carcinoma patient and two cutaneous melanoma patients. Findings and caveats of the study: The CD4+ and CD8+ T cells in the blood had expanded clonally by week 6 at 0.1 to 3.0 mg/kg.

Produced via immunoSEQ multiplex PCR; TCRdb's table is partial and in-frame only. The profile shows approximately 68,000 clones, 80% to 95% of them singletons. This sequence was found in an adult with an advanced solid tumor such as melanoma, head and neck, liver or kidney cancer. The sample consisted of CD4+ or CD8+ T cells sorted from blood, taken in a trial of the OX40 agonist ivuxolimab.

The CDR3 here is CASSSGTLREQYF. Written as DNA, the CDR3 is TGTGCCAGCAGCTCCGGGACACTGAGAGAGCAGTACTTC. The rearrangement links TRBV5-6 to TRBJ2-7, with D possibly matching TRBD1 (6 bases). Germline V gene data show CDR1 as SGHDT and CDR2 as YYEEEE. The CDR3 is 13 amino acids. Trimming took 3 bases from V and 7 from J, leaving 14 bases between them.